The sequence of this TCR beta chain was determined in a study of OX40 agonist ivuxolimab in advanced cancers. Background on the study: Patients' therapy was ivuxolimab, an antibody that acts as an agonist of OX40 (CD134). Those enrolled were about 80% male, with a mean age of approximately 60 years and ages from about 20 to 90.

The CDR3 spans 13 residues. Looked up from germline, CDR1 is MNHEY and CDR2 is SVGAGI. Between the trimmed V and J ends, which lost 6 bases and 5 bases, there was a span of 11 bases. Exclusion applied to patients with autoimmune disease history or systemic immunosuppression. Libraries were prepared by immunoSEQ multiplex PCR; TCRdb keeps only in-frame clonotypes and omits some of them. This sample has roughly 41,000 clones; about 88% occur once, and the top ten carry more than 55%. General study findings and limits: Within 6 weeks, CD4+ and CD8+ blood T cells expanded clonally at 0.1 to 3.0 mg/kg.

As concerns this clone: Its specificity is unknown.

This sequence was found in an adult with an advanced solid tumor such as melanoma, head and neck, liver or kidney cancer. The chain combines TRBV6-5 with TRBJ1-5; no clear D. Sequencing was performed on CD4+ or CD8+ T cells sorted from blood, taken in a trial of the OX40 agonist ivuxolimab. The CDR3 region has the DNA TGTGCCAGCAGGGAGGCCCCCCATCAGCCCCAGCATTTT. Translated, it gives CASREAPHQPQHF.